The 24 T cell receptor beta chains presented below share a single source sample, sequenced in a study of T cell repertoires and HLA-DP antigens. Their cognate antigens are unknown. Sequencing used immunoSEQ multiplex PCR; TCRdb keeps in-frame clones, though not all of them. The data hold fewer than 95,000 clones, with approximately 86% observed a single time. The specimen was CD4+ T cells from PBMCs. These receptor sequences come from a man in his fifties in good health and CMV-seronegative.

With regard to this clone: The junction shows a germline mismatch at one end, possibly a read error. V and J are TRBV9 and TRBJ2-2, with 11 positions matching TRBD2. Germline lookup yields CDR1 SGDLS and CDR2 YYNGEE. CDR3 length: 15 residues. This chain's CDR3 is CASTVAGGPVGELFF. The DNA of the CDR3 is TGTGCCAGCACCGTAGCGGGGGGGCCCGTCGGGGAGCTGTTTTTT.

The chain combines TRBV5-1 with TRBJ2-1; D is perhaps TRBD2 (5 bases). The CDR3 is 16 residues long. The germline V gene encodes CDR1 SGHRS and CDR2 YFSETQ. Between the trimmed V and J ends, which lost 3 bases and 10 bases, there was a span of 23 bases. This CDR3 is CASSWLLAEAGYEQFF. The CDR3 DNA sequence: TGCGCCAGCAGCTGGCTCCTAGCTGAGGCTGGGTACGAGCAGTTCTTC.

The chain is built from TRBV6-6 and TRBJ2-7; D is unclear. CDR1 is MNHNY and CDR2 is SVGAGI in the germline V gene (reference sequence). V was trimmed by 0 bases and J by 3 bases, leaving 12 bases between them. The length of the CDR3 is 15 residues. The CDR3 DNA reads TGTGCCAGCAGTTACTCTGAGCGAAGAGGCTACGAGCAGTACTTC. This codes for CASSYSERRGYEQYF.

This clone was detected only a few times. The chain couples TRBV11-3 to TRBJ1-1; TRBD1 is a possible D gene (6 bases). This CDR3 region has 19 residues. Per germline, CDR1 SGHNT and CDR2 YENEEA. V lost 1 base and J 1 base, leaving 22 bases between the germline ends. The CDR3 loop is CASSLVRQGMSGGNTEAFF. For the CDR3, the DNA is TGTGCCAGCAGCTTAGTCCGGCAGGGGATGAGTGGAGGGAACACTGAAGCTTTCTTT. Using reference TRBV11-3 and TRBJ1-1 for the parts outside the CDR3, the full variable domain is EAGVVQSPRYKIIEKKQPVAFWCNPISGHNTLYWYLQNLGQGPELLIRYENEEAVDDSQLPKDRFSAERLKGVDSTLKIQPAELGDSAVYLCASSLVRQGMSGGNTEAFFGQGTRLTVV.

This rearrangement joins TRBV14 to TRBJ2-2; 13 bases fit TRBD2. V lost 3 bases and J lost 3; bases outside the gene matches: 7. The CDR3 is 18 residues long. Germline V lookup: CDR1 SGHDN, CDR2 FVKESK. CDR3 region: CASSQRTSGRPYTGELFF. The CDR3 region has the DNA TGTGCCAGCAGCCAGCGGACTAGCGGGAGACCATACACCGGGGAGCTGTTTTTT.

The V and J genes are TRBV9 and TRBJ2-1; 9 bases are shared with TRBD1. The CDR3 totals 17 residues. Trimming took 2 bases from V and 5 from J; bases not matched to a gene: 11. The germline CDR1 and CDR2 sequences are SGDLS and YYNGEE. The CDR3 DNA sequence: TGTGCCAGCAGCGTGGGGGCCGGGACAGGGTACGACAATGAGCAGTTCTTC. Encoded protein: CASSVGAGTGYDNEQFF.

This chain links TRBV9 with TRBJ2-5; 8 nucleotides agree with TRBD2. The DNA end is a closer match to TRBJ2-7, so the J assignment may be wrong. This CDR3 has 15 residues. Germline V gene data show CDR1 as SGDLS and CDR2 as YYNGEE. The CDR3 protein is CASSVDGGDSYEQYF. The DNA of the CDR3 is TGTGCCAGCAGCGTAGACGGGGGGGACTCCTACGAGCAGTACTTC.

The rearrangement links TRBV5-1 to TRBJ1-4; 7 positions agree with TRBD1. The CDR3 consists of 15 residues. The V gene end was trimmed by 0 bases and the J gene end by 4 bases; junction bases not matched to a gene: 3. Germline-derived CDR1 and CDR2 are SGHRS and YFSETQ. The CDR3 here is CASSLAGQLNEKLFF. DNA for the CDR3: TGCGCCAGCAGCTTGGCGGGACAGCTTAATGAAAAACTGTTTTTT.

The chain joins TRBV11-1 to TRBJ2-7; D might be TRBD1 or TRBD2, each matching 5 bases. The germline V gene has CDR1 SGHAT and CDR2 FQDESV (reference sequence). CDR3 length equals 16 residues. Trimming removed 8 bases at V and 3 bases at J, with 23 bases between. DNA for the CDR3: TGTGCCAGCCAACTCTCCGGGGCAGGGAGTTTCTACGAGCAGTACTTC. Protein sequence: CASQLSGAGSFYEQYF.

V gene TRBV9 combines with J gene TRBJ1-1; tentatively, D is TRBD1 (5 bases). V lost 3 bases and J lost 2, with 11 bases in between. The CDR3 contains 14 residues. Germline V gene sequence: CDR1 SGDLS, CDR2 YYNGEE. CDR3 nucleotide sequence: TGTGCCAGCAGCGGACAGACCTTCAACACTGAAGCTTTCTTT. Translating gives CASSGQTFNTEAFF. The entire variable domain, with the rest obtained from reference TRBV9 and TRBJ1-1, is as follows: DSGVTQTPKHLITATGQRVTLRCSPRSGDLSVYWYQQSLDQGLQFLIQYYNGEERAKGNILERFSAQQFPDLHSELNLSSLELGDSALYFCASSGQTFNTEAFFGQGTRLTVV.

CDR3 bases: TGTGCCAGCAGCCCCGACAGGGGCCGTTACAATGAGCAGTTCTTC. This codes for CASSPDRGRYNEQFF. V and J are TRBV6-5 and TRBJ2-1; 8 bases are a match to TRBD1. CDR1 is MNHEY, CDR2 SVGAGI, per germline. This CDR3 is built from 15 residues. V was pared by 6 bases and J by 4 bases, with 8 bases of the junction left unmatched.

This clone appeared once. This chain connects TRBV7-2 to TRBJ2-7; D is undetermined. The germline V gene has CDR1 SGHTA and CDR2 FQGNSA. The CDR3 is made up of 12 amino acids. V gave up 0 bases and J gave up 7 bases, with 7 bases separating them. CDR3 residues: CASSLANGEQYF. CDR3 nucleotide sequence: TGTGCCAGCAGCTTAGCGAACGGAGAGCAGTACTTC.

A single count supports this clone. The CDR3 bases are TGTGCCAGCAGTGAGTTTAACGGAGTGAACACTGAAGCTTTCTTT. This sequence encodes CASSEFNGVNTEAFF. J is TRBJ1-1 and V is TRBV2; unclear D gene. The V end lost 3 bases, the J end lost 0 bases, and 11 bases lay between the germline ends. Germline CDR1 reads SNHLY; CDR2 reads FYNNEI. CDR3 length equals 15 residues.

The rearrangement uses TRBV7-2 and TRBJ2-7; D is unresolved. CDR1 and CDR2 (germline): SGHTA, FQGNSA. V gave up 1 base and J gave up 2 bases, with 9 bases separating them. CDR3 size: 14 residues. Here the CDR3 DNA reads TGTGCCAGCAGCTTAGGGGGTCGGACCTACGAGCAGTACTTC. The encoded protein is CASSLGGRTYEQYF.

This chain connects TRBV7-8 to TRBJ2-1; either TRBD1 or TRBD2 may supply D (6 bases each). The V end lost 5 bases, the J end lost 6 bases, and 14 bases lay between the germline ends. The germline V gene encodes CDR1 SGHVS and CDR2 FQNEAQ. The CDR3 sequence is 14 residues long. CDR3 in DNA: TGTGCCAGCAGCCGAGGGGGACTCATCAATGAGCAGTTCTTC. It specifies CASSRGGLINEQFF. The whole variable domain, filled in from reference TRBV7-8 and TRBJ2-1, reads GAGVSQSPRYKVAKRGQDVALRCDPISGHVSLFWYQQALGQGPEFLTYFQNEAQLDKSGLPSDRFFAERPEGSVSTLKIQRTQQEDSAVYLCASSRGGLINEQFFGPGTRLTVL.

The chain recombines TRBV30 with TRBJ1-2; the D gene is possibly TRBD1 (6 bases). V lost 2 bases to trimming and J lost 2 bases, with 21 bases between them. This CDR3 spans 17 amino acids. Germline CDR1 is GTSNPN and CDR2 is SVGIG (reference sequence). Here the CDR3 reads CAWSNRRENQGNYGYTF. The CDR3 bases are TGTGCCTGGAGTAACCGACGAGAAAATCAGGGGAACTATGGCTACACCTTC.

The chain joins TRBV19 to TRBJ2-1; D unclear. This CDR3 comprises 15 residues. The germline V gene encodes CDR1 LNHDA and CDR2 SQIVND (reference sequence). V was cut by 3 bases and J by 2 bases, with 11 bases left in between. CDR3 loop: CASSMAVRPYNEQFF. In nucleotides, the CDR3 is TGTGCCAGTAGTATGGCGGTGCGCCCCTACAATGAGCAGTTCTTC.

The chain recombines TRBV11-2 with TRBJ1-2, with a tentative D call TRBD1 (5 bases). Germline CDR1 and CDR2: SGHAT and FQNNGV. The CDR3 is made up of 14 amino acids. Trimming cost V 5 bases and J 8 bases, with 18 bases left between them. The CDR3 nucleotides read TGTGCCAGCAGCCTAAGCCGGGACTCGAGGGGCTACACCTTC. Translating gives CASSLSRDSRGYTF.

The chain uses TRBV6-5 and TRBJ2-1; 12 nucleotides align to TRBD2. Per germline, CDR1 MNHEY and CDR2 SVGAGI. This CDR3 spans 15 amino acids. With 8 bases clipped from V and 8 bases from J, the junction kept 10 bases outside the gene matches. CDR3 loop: CASHRSSGRAYEQFF. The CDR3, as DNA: TGTGCCAGCCACCGATCTAGCGGGAGGGCCTATGAGCAGTTCTTC.

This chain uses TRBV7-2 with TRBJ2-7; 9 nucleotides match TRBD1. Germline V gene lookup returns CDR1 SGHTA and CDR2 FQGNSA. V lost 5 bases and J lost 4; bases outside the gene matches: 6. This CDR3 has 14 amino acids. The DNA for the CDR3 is TGTGCCAGCAGCCTATCGACAGGGGGGTACGAGCAGTACTTC. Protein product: CASSLSTGGYEQYF.

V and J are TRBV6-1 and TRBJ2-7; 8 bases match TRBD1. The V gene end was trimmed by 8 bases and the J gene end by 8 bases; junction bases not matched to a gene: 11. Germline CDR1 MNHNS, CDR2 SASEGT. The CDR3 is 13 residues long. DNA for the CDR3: TGTGCCAGCCCGGACAGGGCCCGTGGGAAGCAGTACTTC. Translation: CASPDRARGKQYF.

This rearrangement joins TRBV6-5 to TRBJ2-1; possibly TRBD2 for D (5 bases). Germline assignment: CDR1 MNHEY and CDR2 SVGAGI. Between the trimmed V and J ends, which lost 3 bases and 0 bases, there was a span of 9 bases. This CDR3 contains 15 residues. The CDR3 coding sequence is TGTGCCAGCAGTTATCGAGGGAACTCCTACAATGAGCAGTTCTTC. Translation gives CASSYRGNSYNEQFF.

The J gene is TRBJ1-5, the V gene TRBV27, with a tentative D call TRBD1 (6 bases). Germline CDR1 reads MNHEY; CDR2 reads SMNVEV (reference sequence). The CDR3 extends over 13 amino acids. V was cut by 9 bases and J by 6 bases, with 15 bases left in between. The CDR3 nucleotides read TGTGCCAGTTCACAGGGCAGGGGTCAGCCCCAGCATTTT. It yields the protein CASSQGRGQPQHF.

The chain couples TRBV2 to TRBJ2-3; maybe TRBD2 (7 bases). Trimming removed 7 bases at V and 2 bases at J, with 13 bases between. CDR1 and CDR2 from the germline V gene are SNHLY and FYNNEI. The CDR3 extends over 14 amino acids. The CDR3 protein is CASIGRGATDTQYF. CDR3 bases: TGTGCCAGCATTGGACGGGGGGCCACAGATACGCAGTATTTT.